This T cell receptor (beta chain) is drawn from a study of blood T cells in healthy people across ages. A second PCR of roughly 6 to 12 cycles used a sample-barcoded 5' primer and a J-beta primer mix. TCRdb processed the 5' RACE reads anew with MiXCR; each CDR3 protein has one entry. Of some 1.6 million distinct CDR3 sequences listed, roughly 30% are singletons. CDR1 and CDR2 (germline): DFQATT, SNEGSKA (reference sequence). The CDR3 runs to 15 residues. Trimming removed 3 bases at V and 1 base at J, with 13 bases between. This sequence was found in a woman in her twenties or thirties in good health. Sequences were obtained from blood. The chain employs TRBV20-1 and TRBJ1-5; possibly TRBD1 for D (6 bases). CDR3 sequence (DNA): TGCAGTGCTAGGGAACAGGGAATCAGCAATCAGCCCCAGCATTTT. Protein product: CSAREQGISNQPQHF.